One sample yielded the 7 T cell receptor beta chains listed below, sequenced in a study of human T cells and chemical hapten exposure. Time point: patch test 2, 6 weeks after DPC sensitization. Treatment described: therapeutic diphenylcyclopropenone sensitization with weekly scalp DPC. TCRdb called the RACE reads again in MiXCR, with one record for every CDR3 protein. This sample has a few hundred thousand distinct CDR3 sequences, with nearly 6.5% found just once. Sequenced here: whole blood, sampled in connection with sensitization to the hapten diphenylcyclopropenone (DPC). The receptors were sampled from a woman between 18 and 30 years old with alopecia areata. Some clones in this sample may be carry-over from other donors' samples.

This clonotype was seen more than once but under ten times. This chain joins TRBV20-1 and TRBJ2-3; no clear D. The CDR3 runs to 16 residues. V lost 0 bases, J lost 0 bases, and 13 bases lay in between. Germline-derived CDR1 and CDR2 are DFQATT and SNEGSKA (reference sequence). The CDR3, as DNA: TGCAGTGCTAGAGATATTGGCATCTCTAGCACAGATACGCAGTATTTT. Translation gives CSARDIGISSTDTQYF.

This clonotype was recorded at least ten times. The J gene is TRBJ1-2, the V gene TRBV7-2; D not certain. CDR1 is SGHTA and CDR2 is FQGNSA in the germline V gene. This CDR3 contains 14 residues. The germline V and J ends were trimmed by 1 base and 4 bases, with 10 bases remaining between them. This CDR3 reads CASSLESGGYGYTF. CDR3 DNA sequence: TGTGCCAGCAGCTTAGAGAGTGGAGGCTATGGCTACACCTTC.

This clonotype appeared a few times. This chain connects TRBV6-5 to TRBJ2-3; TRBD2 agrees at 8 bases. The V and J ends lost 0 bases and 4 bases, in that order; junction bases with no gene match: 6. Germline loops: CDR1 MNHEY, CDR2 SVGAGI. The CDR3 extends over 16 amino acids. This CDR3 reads CASSYSLRGGSDTQYF. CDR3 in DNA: TGTGCCAGCAGTTACTCATTACGGGGGGGCTCAGATACGCAGTATTTT.

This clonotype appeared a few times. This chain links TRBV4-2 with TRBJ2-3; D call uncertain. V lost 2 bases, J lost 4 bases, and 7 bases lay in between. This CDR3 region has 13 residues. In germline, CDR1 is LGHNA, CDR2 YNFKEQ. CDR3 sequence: CASSQTLPDTQYF. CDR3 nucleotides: TGTGCCAGCAGCCAAACCCTCCCAGATACGCAGTATTTT.

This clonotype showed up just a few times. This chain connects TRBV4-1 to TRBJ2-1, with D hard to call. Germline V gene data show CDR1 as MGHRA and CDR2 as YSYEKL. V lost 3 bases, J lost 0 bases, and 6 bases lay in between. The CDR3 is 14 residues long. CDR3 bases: TGCGCCAGCAGCCATGAGAGCTCCTACAATGAGCAGTTCTTC. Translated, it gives CASSHESSYNEQFF.

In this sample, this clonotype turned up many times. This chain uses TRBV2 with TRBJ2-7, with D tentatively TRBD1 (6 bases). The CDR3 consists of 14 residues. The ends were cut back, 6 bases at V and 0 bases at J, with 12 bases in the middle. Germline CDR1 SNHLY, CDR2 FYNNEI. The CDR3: CASREQGSSYEQYF. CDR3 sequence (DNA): TGTGCCAGCAGAGAACAGGGTAGCTCCTACGAGCAGTACTTC.

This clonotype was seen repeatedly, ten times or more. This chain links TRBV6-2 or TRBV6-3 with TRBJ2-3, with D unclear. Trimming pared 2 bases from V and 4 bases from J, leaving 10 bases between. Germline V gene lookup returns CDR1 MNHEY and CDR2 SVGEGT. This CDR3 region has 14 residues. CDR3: CASSYPVKSDTQYF. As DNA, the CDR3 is TGTGCCAGCAGTTACCCAGTGAAGTCAGATACGCAGTATTTT.